These T cell receptor beta chains were read from a single sample in a study of OX40 agonist ivuxolimab in advanced cancers. Sequencing used immunoSEQ multiplex PCR; TCRdb keeps in-frame clones, though not all of them. The table includes roughly 67,000 clones, around 80% detected once. Specimen: CD4+ or CD8+ T cells sorted from blood, collected in a trial of the OX40 agonist ivuxolimab. The receptor set was obtained from an adult with an advanced solid tumor such as melanoma, head and neck, liver or kidney cancer. Both conserved end residues are part of each CDR3. Fields, in order: J gene, V gene, D gene, CDR3 protein. D genes are given only for firm matches.

TRBJ2-3,TRBV5-1,TRBD2,CASSSGLAGALSTDTQYF
TRBJ1-5,TRBV2,NA,CASSEIMVNQPQHF
TRBJ2-3,TRBV19,NA,CASSMDGTSTDTQYF
TRBJ2-5,TRBV27,NA,CASSRKAILETQYF
TRBJ2-5,TRBV11-2,TRBD2,CASSQDRGRGGETQYF
TRBJ2-2,TRBV11-2,NA,CASSRQSSAGELFF
TRBJ1-1,TRBV9,NA,CASSAGGPQAEAFF
TRBJ2-1,TRBV6-4,TRBD2,CASSDGAGAYNEQFF
TRBJ2-7,TRBV28,TRBD2,CASSSSPSGRYEQYF
TRBJ2-1,TRBV5-1,TRBD2,CASSLVASGHYNEQFF
TRBJ2-3,TRBV2,TRBD1,CASRTGDRVGDTQYF
TRBJ1-1,TRBV5-1,NA,CASSQDGGGVAFF
TRBJ2-1,TRBV28,NA,CASSLPSYNEQFF
TRBJ2-7,TRBV15,TRBD2,CATSRGETSGTPEQYF
TRBJ2-3,TRBV28,NA,CASSLLNTDTQYF
TRBJ1-6,TRBV30,NA,CAWSRLGLRNSPLHF
TRBJ1-2,TRBV2,TRBD1,CASIKRQGSDGYTF
TRBJ1-2,TRBV29-1,NA,CSVEDHRGYTF
TRBJ2-7,TRBV7-8,TRBD1,CASSTRGQGAYEQYF
TRBJ1-3,TRBV30,NA,CANTGGASF
TRBJ1-4,TRBV11-1,TRBD1,CASSRTTGGEKLFF
TRBJ2-2,TRBV9,NA,CASSVNLGGAGELFF
TRBJ1-2,TRBV20-1,NA,CSASRDYGYTF
TRBJ1-2,TRBV27,NA,CASRQERGGPNYGYTF
TRBJ1-6,TRBV18,NA,CASSPPEGEAYNSPLHF
TRBJ2-5,TRBV4-2,NA,CASSQDGSTRETQYF
TRBJ1-1,TRBV28,NA,CASSRPGGWVTEAFF
TRBJ2-1,TRBV2,NA,CASSEGFSYNEQFF
TRBJ2-2,TRBV7-2,NA,CASSWGDRNTGELFF
TRBJ1-2,TRBV6-5,NA,CASSRTGPIGHGYTF
TRBJ2-4,TRBV27,NA,CASSYGLAKNIQYF
TRBJ1-1,TRBV2,NA,CASSENRPAFF